This TCR beta chain was recorded in a study of type 1 and type 2 diabetes patients (dated by TCRdb to about 2016). At the level of the whole study: Fewer than 10 type 1 diabetes patients, a few type 2 diabetes patients and six or seven nondiabetic controls, all recruited in China, made up the cohort. Across the study, CD4+ and CD8+ T cells were positively selected from PBMCs using CD4 or CD8 MicroBeads on MACS columns. Altogether, approximately 19 million paired-end reads were produced across the whole study. The study profiled TCRbeta repertoires by high-throughput sequencing to compare type 1 diabetes, type 2 diabetes and nondiabetic individuals. Type 2 diabetes patients were included as a disease comparison group for the type 1 diabetes patients. V gene usage was similar between roughly 18-cycle and approximately 25-cycle amplification, suggesting similar primer efficiencies and random PCR bias. Paired-end sequencing of TCRbeta libraries was performed on Illumina HiSeq 2000 or MiSeq instruments. Results and caveats for the whole study, not just this receptor: V and J gene usage patterns of type 2 diabetes and control samples were highly correlated, averaging around 0.97 between samples. In both CD4+ and CD8+ T cells, type 2 diabetes repertoires were highly diverse, with diversity significantly greater than that of type 1 diabetes repertoires. The study groups were not matched for age and gender, which could possibly have biased interpretation. Type 2 diabetes patients had few highly-expanded CD4+ clones, median one, accounting for a median roughly 3.7% of reads. Because only a limited number of T2D and control samples were sequenced, some T1D-only HECs might also be present in more T2D or control samples.

Data came from an Illumina MiSeq. Genomic DNA from sorted T cell subsets was used as template for TCRbeta CDR3 amplification. Multiplex PCR with 30 forward and 13 reverse primers amplified the TCRbeta CDR3 region. PCR products were purified with AMPure XP beads, then indices and adaptors were added in a second roughly 25-cycle PCR. Before sequencing, the libraries were purified from gel with the QIAquick Gel Extraction Kit. Concerning the study's data processing: Paired-end reads were merged using FLASH and were aligned with IgBLAST to IMGT V, D and J germline references. Reads with below 70% alignment identity to germline references were discarded, and about 10,000,000 reads were retained study-wide. IMGT definitions were followed to assign CDR3 boundaries, reading frame and productivity. Highly-expanded clones were defined as clones making up 1% or more of reads, and normalized Shannon entropy was used to measure diversity. Unpaired two-tailed t-tests were used to test group differences in Shannon entropy. TCRdb redid the processing of the public reads, applying fastp at Q25 and MiXCR, and retained in-frame beta chains. Every CDR3 protein is listed once, alongside the most common genes and DNA of its rows. The V and J calls reflect TCRdb's pipeline rather than the authors' work. The sample contains a few hundred thousand distinct CDR3 sequences, around 47% of them found a single time. Clones ranked in the top ten supply roughly 13% of the sample.

The CDR3 runs 15 amino acids, cysteine and phenylalanine included. Here the CDR3 DNA is all that survives: 45 bases in frame from base 1. The germline V gene specifies LGHNA as CDR1 and YSLEER as CDR2. The trim is 0 bases for V and 0 bases for J, with a gap of 7 bases between the germline ends. Concerning this clonotype: The antigen this receptor binds is unknown. No base-level quality is on record; no much larger clone is a single base apart.

Every diabetic patient fulfilled standard classification criteria for type 1 or type 2 diabetes, and glucose and C-peptide were evaluated using WHO-recommended methods. Exclusion applied to any donor with other autoimmune diseases or infections within the previous four weeks. Roughly 9.5 milliliters of peripheral blood were collected from each participant. PBMCs were isolated with LymphoPrep density separation. In this chain, TRBV4-3 is recombined with TRBJ2-3, with no reliable assignment of the D segment. This clonotype was obtained from a young man with type 2 diabetes. The specimen sequenced was peripheral blood mononuclear cells (PBMCs). The CDR3 protein sequence reads: CASSQDVMSTDTQYF. The nucleotides read TGCGCCAGCAGCCAAGACGTTATGAGCACAGATACGCAGTATTTT.